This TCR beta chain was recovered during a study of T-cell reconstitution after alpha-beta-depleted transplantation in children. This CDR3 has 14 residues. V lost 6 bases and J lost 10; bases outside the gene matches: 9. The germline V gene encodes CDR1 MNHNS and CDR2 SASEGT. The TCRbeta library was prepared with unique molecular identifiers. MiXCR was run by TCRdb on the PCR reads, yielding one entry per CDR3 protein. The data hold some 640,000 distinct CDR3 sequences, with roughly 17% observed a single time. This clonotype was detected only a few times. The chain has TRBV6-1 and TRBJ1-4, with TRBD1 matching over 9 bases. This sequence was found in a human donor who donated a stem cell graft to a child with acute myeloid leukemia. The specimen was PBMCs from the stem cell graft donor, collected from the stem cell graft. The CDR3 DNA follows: TGTGCCAGCAGGCCGGGGACAGGGAACGGAAAACTGTTTTTT. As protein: CASRPGTGNGKLFF.